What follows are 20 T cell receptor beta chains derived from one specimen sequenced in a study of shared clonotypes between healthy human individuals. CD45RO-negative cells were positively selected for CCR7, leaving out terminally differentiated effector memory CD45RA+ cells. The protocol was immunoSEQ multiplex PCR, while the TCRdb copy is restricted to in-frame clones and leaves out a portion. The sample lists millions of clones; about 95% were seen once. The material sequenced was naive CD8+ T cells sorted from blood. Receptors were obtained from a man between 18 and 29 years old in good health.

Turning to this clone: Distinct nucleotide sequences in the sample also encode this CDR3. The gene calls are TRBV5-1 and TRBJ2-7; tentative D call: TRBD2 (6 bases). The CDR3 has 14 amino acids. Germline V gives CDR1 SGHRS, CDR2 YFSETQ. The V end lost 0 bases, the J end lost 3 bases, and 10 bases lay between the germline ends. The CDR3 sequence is CASSLGADYYEQYF. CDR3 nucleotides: TGCGCCAGCAGCTTGGGAGCGGACTACTACGAGCAGTACTTC. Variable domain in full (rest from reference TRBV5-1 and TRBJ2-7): KAGVTQTPRYLIKTRGQQVTLSCSPISGHRSVSWYQQTPGQGLQFLFEYFSETQRNKGNFPGRFSGRQFSNSRSEMNVSTLELGDSALYLCASSLGADYYEQYFGPGTRLTVT.

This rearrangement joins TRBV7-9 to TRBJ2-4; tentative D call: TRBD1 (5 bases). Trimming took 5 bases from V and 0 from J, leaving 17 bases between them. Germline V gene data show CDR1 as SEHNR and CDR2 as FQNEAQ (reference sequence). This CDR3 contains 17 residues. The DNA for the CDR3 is TGTGCCAGCAGCCCACCTCAGATGGGGCTAGCCAAAAACATTCAGTACTTC. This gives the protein CASSPPQMGLAKNIQYF.

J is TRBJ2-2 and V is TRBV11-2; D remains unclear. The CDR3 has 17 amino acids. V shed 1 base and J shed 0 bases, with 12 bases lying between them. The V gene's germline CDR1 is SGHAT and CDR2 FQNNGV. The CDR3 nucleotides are TGTGCCAGCAGCTTAGTGAGGTCGGCAACGAACACCGGGGAGCTGTTTTTT. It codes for CASSLVRSATNTGELFF. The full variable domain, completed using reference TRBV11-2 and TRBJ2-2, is EAGVAQSPRYKIIEKRQSVAFWCNPISGHATLYWYQQILGQGPKLLIQFQNNGVVDDSQLPKDRFSAERLKGVDSTLKIQPAKLEDSAVYLCASSLVRSATNTGELFFGEGSRLTVL.

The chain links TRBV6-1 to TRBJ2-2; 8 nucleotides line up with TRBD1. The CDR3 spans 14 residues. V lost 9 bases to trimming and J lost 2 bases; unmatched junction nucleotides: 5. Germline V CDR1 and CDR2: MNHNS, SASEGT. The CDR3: CASRQGFNTGELFF. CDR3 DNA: TGTGCCAGTAGACAGGGGTTTAACACCGGGGAGCTGTTTTTT.

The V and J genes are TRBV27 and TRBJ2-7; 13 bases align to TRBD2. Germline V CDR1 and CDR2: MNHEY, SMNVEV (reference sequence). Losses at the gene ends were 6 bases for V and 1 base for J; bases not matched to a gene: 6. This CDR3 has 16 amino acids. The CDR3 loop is CASSGLAGVLSYEQYF. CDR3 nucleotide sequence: TGTGCCAGCAGCGGACTAGCGGGGGTCCTGTCCTACGAGCAGTACTTC.

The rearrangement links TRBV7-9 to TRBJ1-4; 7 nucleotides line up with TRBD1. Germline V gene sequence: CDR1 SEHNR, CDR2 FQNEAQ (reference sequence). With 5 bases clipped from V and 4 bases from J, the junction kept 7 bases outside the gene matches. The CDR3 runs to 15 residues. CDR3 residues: CASSPPGQFNEKLFF. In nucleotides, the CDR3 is TGTGCCAGCAGCCCCCCGGGACAGTTTAATGAAAAACTGTTTTTT.

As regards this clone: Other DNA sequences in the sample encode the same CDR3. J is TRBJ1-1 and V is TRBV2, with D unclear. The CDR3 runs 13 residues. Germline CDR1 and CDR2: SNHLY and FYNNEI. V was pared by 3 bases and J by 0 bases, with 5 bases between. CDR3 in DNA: TGTGCCAGCAGTGACGTCATGAACACTGAAGCTTTCTTT. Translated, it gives CASSDVMNTEAFF.

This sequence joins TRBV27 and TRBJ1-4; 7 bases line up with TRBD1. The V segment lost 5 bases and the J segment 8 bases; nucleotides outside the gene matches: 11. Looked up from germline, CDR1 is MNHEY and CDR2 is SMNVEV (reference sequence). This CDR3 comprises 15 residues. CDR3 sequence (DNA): TGTGCCAGCAGTACAGGGACAGTTCAGGGGGAAAAACTGTTTTTT. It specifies CASSTGTVQGEKLFF.

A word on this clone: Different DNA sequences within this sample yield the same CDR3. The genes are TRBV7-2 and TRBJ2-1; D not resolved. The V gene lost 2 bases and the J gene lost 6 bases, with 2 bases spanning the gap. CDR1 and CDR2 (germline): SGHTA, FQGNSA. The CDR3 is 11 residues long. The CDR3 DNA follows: TGTGCCAGCAGCTTATCCAATGAGCAGTTCTTC. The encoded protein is CASSLSNEQFF.

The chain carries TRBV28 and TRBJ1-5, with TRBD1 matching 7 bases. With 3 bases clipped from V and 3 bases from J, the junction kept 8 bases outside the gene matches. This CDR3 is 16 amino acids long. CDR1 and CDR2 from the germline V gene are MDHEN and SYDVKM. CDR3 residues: CASSLGRTGSNQPQHF. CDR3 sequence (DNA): TGTGCCAGCAGTTTGGGCCGGACAGGCTCCAATCAGCCCCAGCATTTT.

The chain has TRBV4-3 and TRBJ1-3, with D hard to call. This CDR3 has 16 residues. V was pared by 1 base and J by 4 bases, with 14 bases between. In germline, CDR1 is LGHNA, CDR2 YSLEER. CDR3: CASSQVMEKPGNTIYF. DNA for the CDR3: TGCGCCAGCAGCCAAGTGATGGAGAAACCCGGAAACACCATATATTTT.

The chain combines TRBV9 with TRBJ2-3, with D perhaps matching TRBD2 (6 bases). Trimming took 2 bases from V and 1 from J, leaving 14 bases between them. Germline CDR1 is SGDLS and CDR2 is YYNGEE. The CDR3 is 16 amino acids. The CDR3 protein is CASSVSRDQRTDTQYF. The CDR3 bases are TGTGCCAGCAGCGTTTCGCGGGACCAACGCACAGATACGCAGTATTTT.

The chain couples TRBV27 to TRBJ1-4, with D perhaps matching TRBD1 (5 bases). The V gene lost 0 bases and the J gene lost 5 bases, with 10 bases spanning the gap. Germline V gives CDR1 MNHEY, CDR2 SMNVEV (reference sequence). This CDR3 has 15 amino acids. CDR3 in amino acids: CASSLSRGSNEKLFF. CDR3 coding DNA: TGTGCCAGCAGTTTATCGAGGGGTTCCAATGAAAAACTGTTTTTT. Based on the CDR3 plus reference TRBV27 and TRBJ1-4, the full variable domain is EAQVTQNPRYLITVTGKKLTVTCSQNMNHEYMSWYRQDPGLGLRQIYYSMNVEVTDKGDVPEGYKVSRKEKRNFPLILESPSPNQTSLYFCASSLSRGSNEKLFFGSGTQLSVL.

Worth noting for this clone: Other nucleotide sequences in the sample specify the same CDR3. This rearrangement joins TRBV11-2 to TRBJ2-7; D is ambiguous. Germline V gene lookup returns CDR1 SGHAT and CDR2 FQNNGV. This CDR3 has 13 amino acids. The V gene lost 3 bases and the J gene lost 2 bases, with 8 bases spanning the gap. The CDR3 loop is CASSLAVTYEQYF. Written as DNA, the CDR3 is TGTGCCAGCAGCTTGGCAGTAACCTACGAGCAGTACTTC. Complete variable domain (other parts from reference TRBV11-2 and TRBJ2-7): EAGVAQSPRYKIIEKRQSVAFWCNPISGHATLYWYQQILGQGPKLLIQFQNNGVVDDSQLPKDRFSAERLKGVDSTLKIQPAKLEDSAVYLCASSLAVTYEQYFGPGTRLTVT.

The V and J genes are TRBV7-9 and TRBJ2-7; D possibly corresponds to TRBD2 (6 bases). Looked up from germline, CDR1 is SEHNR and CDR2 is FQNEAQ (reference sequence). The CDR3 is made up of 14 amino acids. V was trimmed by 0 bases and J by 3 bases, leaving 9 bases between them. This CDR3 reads CASSLAGSHYEQYF. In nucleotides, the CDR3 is TGTGCCAGCAGCTTAGCCGGGAGTCACTACGAGCAGTACTTC.

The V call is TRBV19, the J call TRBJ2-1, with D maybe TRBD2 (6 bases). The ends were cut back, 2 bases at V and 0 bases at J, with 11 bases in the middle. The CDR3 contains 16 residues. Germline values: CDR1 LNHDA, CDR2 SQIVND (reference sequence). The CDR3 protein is CASSISAGSSYNEQFF. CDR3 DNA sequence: TGTGCCAGTAGTATATCGGCGGGGAGCTCCTACAATGAGCAGTTCTTC.

CDR3 in amino acids: CASRLGRGQGSGNTIYF. CDR3 nucleotides: TGTGCCAGCAGACTAGGCAGGGGACAGGGTTCGGGAAACACCATATATTTT. This chain links TRBV28 with TRBJ1-3; 9 bases are shared with TRBD1. Germline CDR1 and CDR2: MDHEN and SYDVKM. V dropped 6 bases and J dropped 4; count of bases not matched to a gene: 13. CDR3 length equals 17 residues. Looking up the rest from reference TRBV28 and TRBJ1-3 gives the full variable domain: DVKVTQSSRYLVKRTGEKVFLECVQDMDHENMFWYRQDPGLGLRLIYFSYDVKMKEKGDIPEGYSVSREKKERFSLILESASTNQTSMYLCASRLGRGQGSGNTIYFGEGSWLTVV.

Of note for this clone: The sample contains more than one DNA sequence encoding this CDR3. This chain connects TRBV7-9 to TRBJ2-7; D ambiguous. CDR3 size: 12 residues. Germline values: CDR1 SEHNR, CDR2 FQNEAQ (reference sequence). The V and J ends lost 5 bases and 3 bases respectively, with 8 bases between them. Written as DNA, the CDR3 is TGTGCCAGCAGCGCAACTGGCTACGAGCAGTACTTC. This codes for CASSATGYEQYF.

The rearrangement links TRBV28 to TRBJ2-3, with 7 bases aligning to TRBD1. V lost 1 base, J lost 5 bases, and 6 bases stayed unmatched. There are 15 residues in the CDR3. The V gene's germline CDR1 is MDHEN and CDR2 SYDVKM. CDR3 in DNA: TGTGCCAGCAGTTTATACGGGACAGAAGGAGATACGCAGTATTTT. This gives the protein CASSLYGTEGDTQYF.

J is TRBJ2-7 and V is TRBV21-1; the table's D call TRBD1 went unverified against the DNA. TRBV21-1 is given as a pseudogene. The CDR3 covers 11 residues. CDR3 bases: TGTGCCAGCTTACAGGGGTGCGAGCAGTACTTC. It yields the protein CASLQGCEQYF.